This T cell receptor (beta chain) came from a study of blood T cells in healthy people across ages. Next came a second PCR, run for about 7 to 12 cycles, which used a sample-barcoded 5' primer along with a J-beta primer mix. Sequencing yielded, for each sample, at least 3 million paired-end reads carrying CDR3. TCRdb used MiXCR to reprocess the 5' RACE reads, holding one entry per CDR3 protein. The sample shows roughly 500,000 distinct CDR3 sequences, roughly a quarter of them seen only once. This clonotype was recorded a few times. The germline V gene encodes CDR1 MNHNS and CDR2 SASEGT. This CDR3 is built from 13 residues. Trimming at V came to 8 bases and at J to 5 bases, leaving 6 bases not matched to a gene.

The chain uses TRBV6-1 and TRBJ2-7, with 10 bases aligning to TRBD2. Sequences were obtained from blood. The receptor was isolated from a woman between 70 and 85 years old in good health. The CDR3 DNA follows: TGTGCCAGCGAGGTAGCGGGGGGCCACGAGCAGTACTTC. Translated, it gives CASEVAGGHEQYF.